At least ten counts were recorded for the clone carrying this T cell receptor beta chain. CDR1 is SGHTA, CDR2 FQGNSA, per germline. This CDR3 has 15 amino acids. Trimming cost V 5 bases and J 5 bases, with 16 bases left between them. The data belong to a study of T cells after yellow fever vaccination. Overall study results and limits: Some clonotypes, a small share, were shared between CD4 and CD8 compartments. Primary-vaccination clones mostly resurfaced post-booster (around 96% CD4, roughly 90% CD8).

TCRdb used MiXCR to reprocess the 5' RACE reads, holding one entry per CDR3 protein. Of 15,000 or so distinct CDR3 sequences in the sample, over 3.5% were seen once. The rearrangement joins TRBV7-2 to TRBJ1-5, with TRBD1 as a possible D gene (6 bases). This material consisted of PBMCs, either bulk or a sorted T-cell subset (CD4+, CD8+, memory, or dextramer-sorted; not recorded which), taken 15 days after the yellow fever booster vaccination. This clonotype was sampled from a man aged 30 to 39 who received the YFV17D yellow fever vaccine. Written as DNA, the CDR3 is TGTGCCAGCAGCACAGCCGGGGGGCGGGATCAGCCCCAGCATTTT. Its protein product is CASSTAGGRDQPQHF.